This T cell receptor beta chain was sequenced for a study of T cells in Graves' hyperthyroidism and ophthalmopathy. Overall study findings and caveats: By a 13 V-J model, ophthalmopathy was set apart from stable hyperthyroidism. In blood, most of the thyroid clonotypes expanded above 0.001 were also present. Progression to ophthalmopathy was predicted a median of approximately 6.4 months early.

Amplified regions were TCR beta CDR3 sequences from RNA transcripts. Initially, a first-round RT-PCR of the TCR CDR3 employed the HTBI primer set. TCRdb analysed the multiplex PCR reads with MiXCR anew, one entry per CDR3 protein. The sample lists roughly 740,000 distinct CDR3 sequences; about a sixth were seen once. The diagnoses drew upon clinical symptoms, serum thyroxine and TRAb, thyroid ultrasound and orbital computed tomography. The table lists this clonotype with many counts. Its antigen is currently unknown. This CDR3 region has 12 residues. V was shortened by 7 bases and J by 4 bases, with 13 bases between the two germline ends. CDR1 and CDR2 (germline): DFQATT, SNEGSKA (reference sequence).

The source material was blood. This sequence originates from a man between 18 and 35 years old with Graves' hyperthyroidism. This sequence joins TRBV20-1 and TRBJ2-5, with D uncertain. The CDR3 DNA reads TGCAGTGACCCATGGGGAAGAGAGACCCAGTACTTC. It encodes CSDPWGRETQYF.